Shown below are 3 T cell receptor beta chains from a single sample sequenced in a study of blood T cell repertoires in COVID-19. Sequencing was performed with immunoSEQ multiplex PCR; in TCRdb, only in-frame clones are kept and a portion is missing. The repertoire holds approximately 220,000 clones, about four fifths seen once, with less than 4% in the top ten. Sequencing was carried out using PBMCs or T cells enriched from blood (not recorded which). The receptors derive from a woman between 35 and 50 years old who had been exposed to COVID-19.

V is TRBV6-6 and J is TRBJ2-5; TRBD2 aligns across 15 bases. This CDR3 has 17 residues. Germline V lookup: CDR1 MNHNY, CDR2 SVGAGI (reference sequence). Germline trimming cut 5 bases from V and 3 bases from J; bases unmatched to any gene: 7. The CDR3 nucleotides are TGTGCCAGCAGTCCTGGATGGACTAGCGGGGGGGAAGAGACCCAGTACTTC. Translated, it gives CASSPGWTSGGEETQYF.

Only a few counts were recorded for this clone. The V call is TRBV5-8, the J call TRBJ1-3; TRBD1 matches at 7 bases. CDR1 is SGHTS, CDR2 YDEGEE, per germline. V lost 5 bases, J lost 7 bases, and 6 bases stayed unmatched. This CDR3 spans 13 amino acids. The CDR3 nucleotides read TGTGCCAGCAGGTTCACAGGGGCGAACACCATATATTTT. Translated, it gives CASRFTGANTIYF.

This clone has only one observation. The chain combines TRBV5-1 with TRBJ1-1; no reliable D call. This CDR3 contains 13 residues. Looked up from germline, CDR1 is SGHRS and CDR2 is YFSETQ. The germline V and J ends were trimmed by 4 bases and 1 base, with 8 bases remaining between them. The CDR3 loop reads CASSQDGNTEAFF. The CDR3 DNA is TGCGCCAGCAGCCAGGATGGGAACACTGAAGCTTTCTTT. Combining the CDR3 with reference TRBV5-1 and TRBJ1-1 gives the whole variable domain KAGVTQTPRYLIKTRGQQVTLSCSPISGHRSVSWYQQTPGQGLQFLFEYFSETQRNKGNFPGRFSGRQFSNSRSEMNVSTLELGDSALYLCASSQDGNTEAFFGQGTRLTVV.